This T cell receptor beta chain was recovered during a study of CD4 and CD8 cells across lung adenocarcinoma regions. TCRdb re-analysed the PCR reads in MiXCR, keeping a single row per CDR3 protein. The table records about 19,000 distinct CDR3 sequences, 46% of them present only once. In germline, CDR1 is MNHNS, CDR2 SASEGT. The CDR3 extends over 14 amino acids. Trimming left V 2 bases short and J 13 bases short, with 18 bases between. Donors had localized lung adenocarcinoma, a non-small cell lung cancer. There are a few counts of this clonotype. It may be a read error: a sequence one base away is much more abundant.

The sequenced material came from CD4+ T cells from the margin of a lung tumor. This rearrangement joins TRBV6-1 to TRBJ2-1, with D possibly being TRBD2 (5 bases). The sequence was collected from a male donor with lung adenocarcinoma. The CD4 and CD8 labels of this study may be unreliable. The CDR3 loop is CASSELLGSETQFF. The CDR3 nucleotides read TGTGCCAGCAGTGAACTTTTAGGGAGCGAGACCCAGTTCTTC.